This T cell receptor beta chain was sequenced in a study of blood T cell repertoires in COVID-19. Study context: The origin of the acute and convalescent COVID-19 samples was the United States, Italy and Spain. PBMCs, B-cell-depleted T cells, or T cells provided the cDNA or gDNA that made up the material.

Trimming removed 4 bases from V and 2 bases from J; junction bases left unmatched: 11. The CDR3 runs to 17 residues. CDR1 and CDR2 (germline): SNHLY, FYNNEI. How the authors handled the data: Reference gene primer amplification in the assay estimated nucleated cell counts. Here immunoSEQ multiplex PCR was the method, and the copy in TCRdb shows in-frame clones only, minus some. The D gene and trimming were derived from the DNA, and the V and J assignments and clone size from that table. The sample includes roughly 82,000 clones, less than 95% of them seen just once. This sequence was found in a woman in her forties or fifties in a cohort sampled during active COVID-19. The chain employs TRBV2 and TRBJ2-5, with TRBD2 matching over 9 bases. The sample consisted of peripheral blood. For the CDR3, the DNA is TGTGCCAGCAGTGGGCCCGCGGGTAGCGGGGGTCAAGAGACCCAGTACTTC. It translates to CASSGPAGSGGQETQYF.